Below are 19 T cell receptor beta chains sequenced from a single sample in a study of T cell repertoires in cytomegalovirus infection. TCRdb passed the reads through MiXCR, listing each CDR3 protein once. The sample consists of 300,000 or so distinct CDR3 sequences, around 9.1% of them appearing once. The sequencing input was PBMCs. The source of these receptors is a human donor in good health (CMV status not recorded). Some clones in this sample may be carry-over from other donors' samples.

The CDR3 nucleotides read TGTGCCACCAGTGCTGGGGGATCCTACGAGCAGTACTTC. Translating it yields CATSAGGSYEQYF. The genes are TRBV24-1 and TRBJ2-7; D may match TRBD1 or TRBD2 (5 bases each). The V end was cut by 5 bases, the J end by 1 base, with 8 bases between. This CDR3 spans 13 amino acids. In germline, CDR1 is KGHDR, CDR2 SFDVKD.

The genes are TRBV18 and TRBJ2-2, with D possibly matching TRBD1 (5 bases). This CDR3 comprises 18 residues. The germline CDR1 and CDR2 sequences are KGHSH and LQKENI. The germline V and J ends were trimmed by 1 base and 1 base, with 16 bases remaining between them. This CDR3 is CASSPLSRTGLNTGELFF. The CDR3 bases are TGTGCCAGCTCACCACTCTCTCGCACAGGCTTGAACACCGGGGAGCTGTTTTTT.

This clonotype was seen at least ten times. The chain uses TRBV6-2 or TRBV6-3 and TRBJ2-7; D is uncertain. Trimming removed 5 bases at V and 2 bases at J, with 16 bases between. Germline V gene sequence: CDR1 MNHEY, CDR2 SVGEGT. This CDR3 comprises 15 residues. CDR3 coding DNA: TGTGCCAGCAGTAGCCAAGGTGACATCCCCTACGAGCAGTACGTC. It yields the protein CASSSQGDIPYEQYV.

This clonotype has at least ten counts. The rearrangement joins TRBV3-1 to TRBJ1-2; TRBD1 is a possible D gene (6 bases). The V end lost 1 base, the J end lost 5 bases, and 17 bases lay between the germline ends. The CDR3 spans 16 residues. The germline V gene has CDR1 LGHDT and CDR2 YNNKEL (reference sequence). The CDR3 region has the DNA TGTGCCAGCAGCCAAGGCCCTCGGGGGGCGCAATATGGCTACACCTTC. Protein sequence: CASSQGPRGAQYGYTF.

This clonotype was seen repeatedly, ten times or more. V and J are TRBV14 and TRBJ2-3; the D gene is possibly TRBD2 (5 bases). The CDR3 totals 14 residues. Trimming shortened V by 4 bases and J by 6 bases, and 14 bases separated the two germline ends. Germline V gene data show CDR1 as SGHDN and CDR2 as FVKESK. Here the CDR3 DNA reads TGTGCCAGCAGCCGTCACAATAGCGCCGATACGCAGTATTTT. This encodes CASSRHNSADTQYF.

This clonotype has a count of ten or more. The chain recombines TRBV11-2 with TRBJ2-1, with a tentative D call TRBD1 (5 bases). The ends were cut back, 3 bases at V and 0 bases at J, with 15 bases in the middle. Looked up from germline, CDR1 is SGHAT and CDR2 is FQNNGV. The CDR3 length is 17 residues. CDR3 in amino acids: CASSFGRAFSSYNEQFF. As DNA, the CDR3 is TGTGCCAGCAGCTTCGGCAGGGCCTTTAGCTCCTACAATGAGCAGTTCTTC. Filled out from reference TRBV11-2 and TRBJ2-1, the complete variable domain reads EAGVAQSPRYKIIEKRQSVAFWCNPISGHATLYWYQQILGQGPKLLIQFQNNGVVDDSQLPKDRFSAERLKGVDSTLKIQPAKLEDSAVYLCASSFGRAFSSYNEQFFGPGTRLTVL.

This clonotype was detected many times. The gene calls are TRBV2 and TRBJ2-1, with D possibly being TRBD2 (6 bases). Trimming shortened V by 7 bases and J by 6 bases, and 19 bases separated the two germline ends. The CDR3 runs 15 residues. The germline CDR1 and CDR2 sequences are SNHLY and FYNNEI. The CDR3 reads CASTGVRTQVNEQFF. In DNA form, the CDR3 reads TGTGCCAGCACGGGGGTTCGTACCCAGGTCAATGAGCAGTTCTTC.

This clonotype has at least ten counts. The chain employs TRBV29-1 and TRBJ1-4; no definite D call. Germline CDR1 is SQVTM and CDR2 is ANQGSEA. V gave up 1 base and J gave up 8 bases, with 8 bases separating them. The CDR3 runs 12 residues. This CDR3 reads CSVEVRGEKLFF. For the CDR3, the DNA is TGCAGCGTTGAAGTCCGCGGGGAAAAACTGTTTTTT.

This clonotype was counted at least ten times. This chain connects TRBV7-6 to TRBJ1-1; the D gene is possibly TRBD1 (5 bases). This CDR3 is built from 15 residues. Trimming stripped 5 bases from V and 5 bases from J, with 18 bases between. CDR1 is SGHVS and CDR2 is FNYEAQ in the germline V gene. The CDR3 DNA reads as TGTGCCAGCAGCCCGGGACGGGGTGAGGGGACTGAAGCTTTCTTT. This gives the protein CASSPGRGEGTEAFF. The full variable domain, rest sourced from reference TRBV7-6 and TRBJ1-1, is GAGVSQSPRYKVTKRGQDVALRCDPISGHVSLYWYRQALGQGPEFLTYFNYEAQQDKSGLPNDRFSAERPEGSISTLTIQRTEQRDSAMYRCASSPGRGEGTEAFFGQGTRLTVV.

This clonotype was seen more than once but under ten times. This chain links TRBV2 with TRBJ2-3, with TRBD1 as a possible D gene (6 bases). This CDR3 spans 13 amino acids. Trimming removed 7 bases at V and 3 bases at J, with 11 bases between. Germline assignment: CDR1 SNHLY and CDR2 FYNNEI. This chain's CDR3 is CASILQGTDTQYF. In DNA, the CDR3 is TGTGCCAGCATTCTGCAGGGGACAGATACGCAGTATTTT.

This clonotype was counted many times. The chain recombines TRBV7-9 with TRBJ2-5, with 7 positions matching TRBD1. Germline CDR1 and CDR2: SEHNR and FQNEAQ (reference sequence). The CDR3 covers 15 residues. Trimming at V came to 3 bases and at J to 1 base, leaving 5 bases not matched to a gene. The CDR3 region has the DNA TGTGCCAGCAGCTTGGCAGGGGGACGCCAAGAGACCCAGTACTTC. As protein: CASSLAGGRQETQYF.

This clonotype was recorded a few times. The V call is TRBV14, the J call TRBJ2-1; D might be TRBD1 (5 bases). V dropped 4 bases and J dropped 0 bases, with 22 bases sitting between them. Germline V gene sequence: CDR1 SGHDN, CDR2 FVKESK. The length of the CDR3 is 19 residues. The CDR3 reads CASSRSRGLSRSSYNEQFF. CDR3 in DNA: TGTGCCAGCAGCCGCAGTAGGGGATTATCCAGGAGCTCCTACAATGAGCAGTTCTTC.

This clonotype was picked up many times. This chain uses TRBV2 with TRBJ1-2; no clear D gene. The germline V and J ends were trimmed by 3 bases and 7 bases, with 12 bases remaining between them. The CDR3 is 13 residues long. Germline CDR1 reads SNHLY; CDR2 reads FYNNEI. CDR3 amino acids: CASSDLYSGGYTF. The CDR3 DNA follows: TGTGCCAGCAGTGACCTCTATTCGGGTGGCTACACCTTC. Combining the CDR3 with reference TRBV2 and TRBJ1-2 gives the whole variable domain EPEVTQTPSHQVTQMGQEVILRCVPISNHLYFYWYRQILGQKVEFLVSFYNNEISEKSEIFDDQFSVERPDGSNFTLKIRSTKLEDSAMYFCASSDLYSGGYTFGSGTRLTVV.

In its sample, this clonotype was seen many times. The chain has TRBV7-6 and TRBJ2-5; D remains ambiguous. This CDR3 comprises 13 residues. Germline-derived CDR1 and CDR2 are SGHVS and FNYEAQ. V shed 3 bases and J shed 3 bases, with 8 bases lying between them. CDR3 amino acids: CASSFTQKETQYF. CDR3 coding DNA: TGTGCCAGCAGCTTCACACAGAAAGAGACCCAGTACTTC. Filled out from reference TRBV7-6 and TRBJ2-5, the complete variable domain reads GAGVSQSPRYKVTKRGQDVALRCDPISGHVSLYWYRQALGQGPEFLTYFNYEAQQDKSGLPNDRFSAERPEGSISTLTIQRTEQRDSAMYRCASSFTQKETQYFGPGTRLLVL.

Here the CDR3 reads CASSPGTGGSSSYNEQFF. Written as DNA, the CDR3 is TGTGCCAGCAGCCCCGGGACAGGGGGCTCGAGCTCCTACAATGAGCAGTTCTTC. The gene calls are TRBV5-4 and TRBJ2-1; 12 positions agree with TRBD1. The CDR3 length is 18 residues. From germline, CDR1 is SGHNT and CDR2 YYREEE (reference sequence). Losses at the gene ends were 4 bases for V and 0 bases for J; bases not matched to a gene: 8.

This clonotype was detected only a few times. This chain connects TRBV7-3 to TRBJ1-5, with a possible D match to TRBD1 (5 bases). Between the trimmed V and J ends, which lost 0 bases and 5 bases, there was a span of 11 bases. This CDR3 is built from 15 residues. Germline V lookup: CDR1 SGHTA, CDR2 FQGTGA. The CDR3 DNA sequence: TGTGCCAGCAGCTTAACAGGGGAAACCCATCAGCCCCAGCATTTT. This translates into CASSLTGETHQPQHF.

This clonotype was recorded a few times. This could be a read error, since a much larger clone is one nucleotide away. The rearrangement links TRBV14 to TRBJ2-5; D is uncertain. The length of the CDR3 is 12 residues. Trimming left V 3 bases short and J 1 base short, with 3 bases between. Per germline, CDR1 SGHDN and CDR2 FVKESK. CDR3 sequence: CASSHLQETQYF. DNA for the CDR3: TGTGCCAGCAGCCACCTCCAAGAGACCCAGTACTTC.

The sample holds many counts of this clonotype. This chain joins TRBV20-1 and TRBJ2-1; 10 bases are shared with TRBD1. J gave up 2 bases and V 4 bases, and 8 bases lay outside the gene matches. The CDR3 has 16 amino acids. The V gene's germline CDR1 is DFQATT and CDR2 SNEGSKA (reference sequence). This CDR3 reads CSATKPGQGTYNEQFF. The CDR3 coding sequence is TGCAGTGCTACGAAGCCGGGACAGGGGACCTACAATGAGCAGTTCTTC.

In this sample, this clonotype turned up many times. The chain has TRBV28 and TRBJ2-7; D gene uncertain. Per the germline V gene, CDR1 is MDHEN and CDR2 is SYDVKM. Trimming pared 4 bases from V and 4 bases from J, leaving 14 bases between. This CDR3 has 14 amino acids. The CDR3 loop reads CASSSPSVGYEQYV. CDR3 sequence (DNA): TGTGCCAGCAGTTCCCCAAGCGTCGGGTACGAGCAGTACGTC.